The 20 T cell receptor beta chains below all came from one sample that was sequenced in a study of regulatory T cells in long-lasting Graves disease. Documented time point: newly diagnosed GD, antithyroid drugs for less than 3 months. The TCR library used RNA extracted from PBMCs. Relying on iRepertoire HTBI primers and Arm-PCR of CDR3 regions, the team built TCR beta libraries. MiXCR, applied by TCRdb to the multiplex PCR reads, yields one record per CDR3 protein. The profile covers a few hundred thousand distinct CDR3 sequences, with 15% to 20% appearing a single time and approximately 20% taken by the ten largest. Source: peripheral blood mononuclear cells (PBMCs), taken at new diagnosis, from a patient treated with antithyroid drugs. These receptors came from a female donor with Graves disease.

Note on this clonotype: With a far larger clone one base away, a read error is the likely cause. The CDR3 is CASSLGSSYEQFF. In DNA, the CDR3 is TGTGCCAGCAGCTTGGGCAGTTCCTACGAGCAGTTCTTC. The V and J genes are TRBV11-1 and TRBJ2-1; D gene uncertain. CDR1 SGHAT and CDR2 FQDESV come from the germline V gene (reference sequence). The length of the CDR3 is 13 residues. Trimming took off 3 bases at V and 10 bases at J, with 13 bases between the two ends.

As to this clonotype: A read error likely explains this, since a far larger clone differs by one base. The chain links TRBV6-5 to TRBJ2-1; maybe TRBD2 (7 bases). This CDR3 region has 14 residues. Germline CDR1 is MNHEY and CDR2 is SVGAGI. Here the CDR3 DNA reads TGTGCCAGCAGTTCCGCCAGGGGAGGGAATGAGCAGTCCTTC. It codes for CASSSARGGNEQSF.

The chain couples TRBV12-3 or TRBV12-4 to TRBJ2-7; TRBD2 matches at 14 bases. There are 17 residues in the CDR3. The ends lost 5 bases at V and 1 base at J; junction bases unmatched: 7. The DNA for the CDR3 is TGTGCCAGCAGTCCCGGGACTAGCGGGAGTTGGTCCTACGAGCAGTACTTC. Its protein is CASSPGTSGSWSYEQYF.

This clonotype was picked up many times. The chain has TRBV27 and TRBJ2-7, with D hard to call. Trimming pared 3 bases from V and 3 bases from J, leaving 9 bases between. There are 13 residues in the CDR3. The germline gives CDR1 MNHEY, CDR2 SMNVEV (reference sequence). DNA of the CDR3: TGTGCCAGCAGTTTTTCTGGCATCTACGAGCAGTACTTC. Amino acids: CASSFSGIYEQYF.

The chain combines TRBV28 with TRBJ2-3, with TRBD1 as a possible D gene (6 bases). The CDR3 has 13 amino acids. CDR1 and CDR2 (germline): MDHEN, SYDVKM. The CDR3: CVGSSGTTDTQYF. CDR3 coding DNA: TGTGTCGGATCGTCGGGGACAACAGATACGCAGTATTTT.

This clonotype is a singleton in its sample. A read error is the likely source, as a far larger clone sits one nucleotide away. It is likely a read error, because the conserved phenylalanine at the end of the CDR3 is missing. J is TRBJ2-5 and V is TRBV7-8; 12 bases match TRBD2. The better agreement between TRBJ2-1 and the DNA end casts doubt on the J call. CDR3 length equals 15 residues. The germline V gene has CDR1 SGHVS and CDR2 FQNEAQ. Here the CDR3 DNA reads TGTGCCAGCAGCTTAGCGGCTAGCGGGAGGGATGAGCAGTTCTTG. As protein: CASSLAASGRDEQFL.

The rearrangement uses TRBV9 and TRBJ2-7; no clear D. This CDR3 has 14 amino acids. The germline V gene has CDR1 SGDLS and CDR2 YYNGEE. Trimming removed 0 bases from V and 2 bases from J, with 9 bases in between. The CDR3 DNA is TGTGCCAGCAGCGTAGGTCAGGAAACCTACGAGCAGTACGTC. Translated, it gives CASSVGQETYEQYV.

The CDR3 region is CASSGDSSYGYTF. CDR3 nucleotide sequence: TGTGCCAGCAGTGGAGACAGCTCCTATGGCTACACCTTC. The chain combines TRBV2 with TRBJ1-2, with D perhaps matching TRBD1 (5 bases). The CDR3 loop spans 13 amino acids. Trimming took off 4 bases at V and 4 bases at J, with 10 bases between the two ends. Looked up from germline, CDR1 is SNHLY and CDR2 is FYNNEI.

In this sample, this clonotype turned up many times. The chain combines TRBV6-5 with TRBJ1-1; 7 positions agree with TRBD1. The germline V gene has CDR1 MNHEY and CDR2 SVGAGI. V dropped 1 base and J dropped 5; count of bases not matched to a gene: 10. CDR3 size: 16 residues. CDR3 DNA sequence: TGTGCCAGCAGTTACTACTCCGGACAGGATAGGACTGAAGCTTTCTTT. It encodes CASSYYSGQDRTEAFF.

This clonotype was found many times. The chain couples TRBV6-5 to TRBJ2-1, with TRBD2 matching over 11 bases. CDR3 size: 19 residues. V trimming: 0 bases; J trimming: 8 bases; junction bases outside the gene matches: 15. Germline CDR1 reads MNHEY; CDR2 reads SVGAGI. The CDR3 DNA reads TGTGCCAGCAGTTACTCGAAGGGACGCGGGACTAGCGGAAGGGATGAGCAGTTCTTC. This codes for CASSYSKGRGTSGRDEQFF.

This clonotype has at least ten counts. The chain has TRBV27 and TRBJ1-6, with no clear D. The V and J ends lost 6 bases and 0 bases respectively, with 15 bases between them. The germline V gene encodes CDR1 MNHEY and CDR2 SMNVEV (reference sequence). The CDR3 extends over 17 amino acids. CDR3 loop: CASRAYGKNSYNSPLHF. The CDR3 DNA is TGTGCCAGCAGGGCCTACGGGAAAAACTCCTATAATTCACCCCTCCACTTT.

This clonotype was seen many times. This rearrangement joins TRBV20-1 to TRBJ2-3; no firm D call. V was pared by 3 bases and J by 0 bases, with 13 bases between. The CDR3 loop spans 15 amino acids. Germline CDR1 reads DFQATT; CDR2 reads SNEGSKA (reference sequence). The CDR3 protein is CSASPLPTSTDTQYF. CDR3 sequence (DNA): TGCAGTGCTAGCCCTCTCCCAACCAGCACAGATACGCAGTATTTT.

This clonotype occurred many times. The gene calls are TRBV3-1 and TRBJ2-5, with D tentatively TRBD2 (6 bases). The CDR3 consists of 14 residues. V shed 3 bases and J shed 5 bases, with 13 bases lying between them. Germline-derived CDR1 and CDR2 are LGHDT and YNNKEL (reference sequence). The CDR3 DNA reads as TGTGCCAGCAGCCACTTGACTAGTATCGAGACCCAGTACTTC. Protein sequence: CASSHLTSIETQYF.

V usage is TRBV4-1 and J usage is TRBJ1-2, with D possibly TRBD1 on 6 matching bases. Trimming removed 4 bases from V and 5 bases from J, with 17 bases in between. Germline V lookup: CDR1 MGHRA, CDR2 YSYEKL. The CDR3 length is 15 residues. The CDR3 loop is CASSPGRDIVYGYTF. The CDR3 DNA is TGCGCCAGCAGCCCAGGCAGGGACATTGTTTATGGCTACACCTTC.

Comment on this clonotype: Given a much more abundant clone one base away, this may be a read error. The V gene is TRBV7-2, the J gene TRBJ1-2, with D possibly matching TRBD1 (6 bases). CDR3 size: 15 residues. Per the germline V gene, CDR1 is SGHTA and CDR2 is FQGNSA. In DNA form, the CDR3 reads TGTGCCAGCAACTTAGTCGGGGGCCGGAGCCCGGGCTACACCTTC. It yields the protein CASNLVGGRSPGYTF. The full variable domain, with the rest looked up from reference TRBV7-2 and TRBJ1-2, is GAGVSQSPSNKVTEKGKDVELRCDPISGHTALYWYRQSLGQGLEFLIYFQGNSAPDKSGLPSDRFSAERTGGSVSTLTIQRTQQEDSAVYLCASNLVGGRSPGYTFGSGTRLTVV.

This clonotype was detected many times. V usage is TRBV6-1 and J usage is TRBJ2-1; TRBD2 matches at 11 bases. Germline CDR1 reads MNHNS; CDR2 reads SASEGT. CDR3 length: 13 amino acids. V trimming: 7 bases; J trimming: 8 bases; junction bases outside the gene matches: 4. DNA of the CDR3: TGTGCCAGCACTAGCGGGAGGTTTGATGAGCAGTTCTTC. Translation: CASTSGRFDEQFF.

This clonotype has more than one count but fewer than ten. This rearrangement joins TRBV20-1 to TRBJ1-4; 7 bases are a match to TRBD1. The CDR3 consists of 14 residues. CDR1 and CDR2 from the germline V gene are DFQATT and SNEGSKA (reference sequence). The V and J ends lost 3 bases and 8 bases, in that order; junction bases with no gene match: 9. CDR3 nucleotide sequence: TGCAGTGCTAGCCCCGACAGGGCTGACGAAAAACTGTTTTTT. This encodes CSASPDRADEKLFF.

This clonotype was seen repeatedly, ten times or more. This rearrangement joins TRBV12-3 or TRBV12-4 to TRBJ1-5; no clear D gene. The CDR3 sequence is 15 residues long. The germline V and J ends were trimmed by 9 bases and 2 bases, with 17 bases remaining between them. The CDR3 sequence is CASSGLTHGNQPQHF. The CDR3 DNA sequence: TGTGCCAGTTCCGGCCTAACTCACGGCAATCAGCCCCAGCATTTT.

Points on this clonotype: It may be a read error: a sequence one base away is much more abundant. V usage is TRBV11-3 and J usage is TRBJ2-7; 9 nucleotides agree with TRBD2. The CDR3 sequence is 15 residues long. Germline CDR1 SGHNT, CDR2 YENEEA. Here the CDR3 DNA reads TGTGCCAGCAGCTTAGGTGCGGGAGGGCCCTACGAGCTGTACTTC. Translated, it gives CASSLGAGGPYELYF.

This clonotype was detected many times. The chain recombines TRBV13 with TRBJ2-7; no clear D gene. The CDR3 runs 12 residues. Germline-derived CDR1 and CDR2 are PRHDT and FYEKMQ (reference sequence). V lost 4 bases to trimming and J lost 1 base, with 5 bases between them. CDR3 nucleotide sequence: TGTGCCAGCAGCTCATATTCCTACGAGCAGTACTTC. Protein product: CASSSYSYEQYF.